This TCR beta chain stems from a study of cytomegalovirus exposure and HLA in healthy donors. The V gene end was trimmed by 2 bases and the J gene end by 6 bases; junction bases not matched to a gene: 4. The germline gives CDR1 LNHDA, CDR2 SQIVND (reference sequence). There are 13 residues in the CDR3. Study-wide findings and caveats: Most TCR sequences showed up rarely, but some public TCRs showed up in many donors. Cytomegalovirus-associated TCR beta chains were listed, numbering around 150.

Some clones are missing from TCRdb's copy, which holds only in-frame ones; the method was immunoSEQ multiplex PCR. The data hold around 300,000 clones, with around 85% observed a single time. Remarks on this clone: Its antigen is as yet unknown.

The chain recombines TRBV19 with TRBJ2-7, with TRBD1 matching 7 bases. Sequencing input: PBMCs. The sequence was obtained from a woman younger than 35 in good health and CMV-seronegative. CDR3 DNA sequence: TGTGCCAGTAGTATACGACAGGGTGTCGAGCAGTACTTC. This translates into CASSIRQGVEQYF.